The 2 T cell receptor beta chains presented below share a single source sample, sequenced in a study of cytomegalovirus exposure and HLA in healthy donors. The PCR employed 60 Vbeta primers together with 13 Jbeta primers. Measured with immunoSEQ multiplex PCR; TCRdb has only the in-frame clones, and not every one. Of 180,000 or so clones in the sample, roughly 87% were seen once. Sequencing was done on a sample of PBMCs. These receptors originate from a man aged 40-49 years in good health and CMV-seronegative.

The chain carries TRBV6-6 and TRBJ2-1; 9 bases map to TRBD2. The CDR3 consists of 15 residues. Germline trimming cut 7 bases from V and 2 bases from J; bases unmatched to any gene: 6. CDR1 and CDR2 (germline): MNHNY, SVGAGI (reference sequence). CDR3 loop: CASIVAGVPYNEQFF. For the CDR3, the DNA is TGTGCCAGCATAGTAGCGGGGGTCCCCTACAATGAGCAGTTCTTC.

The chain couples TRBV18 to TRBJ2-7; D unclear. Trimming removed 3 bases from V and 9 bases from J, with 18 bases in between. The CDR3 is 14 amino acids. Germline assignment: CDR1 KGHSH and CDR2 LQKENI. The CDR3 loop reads CASSPATVYGSQYF. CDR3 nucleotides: TGTGCCAGCTCACCTGCGACTGTCTACGGTTCGCAGTACTTC.